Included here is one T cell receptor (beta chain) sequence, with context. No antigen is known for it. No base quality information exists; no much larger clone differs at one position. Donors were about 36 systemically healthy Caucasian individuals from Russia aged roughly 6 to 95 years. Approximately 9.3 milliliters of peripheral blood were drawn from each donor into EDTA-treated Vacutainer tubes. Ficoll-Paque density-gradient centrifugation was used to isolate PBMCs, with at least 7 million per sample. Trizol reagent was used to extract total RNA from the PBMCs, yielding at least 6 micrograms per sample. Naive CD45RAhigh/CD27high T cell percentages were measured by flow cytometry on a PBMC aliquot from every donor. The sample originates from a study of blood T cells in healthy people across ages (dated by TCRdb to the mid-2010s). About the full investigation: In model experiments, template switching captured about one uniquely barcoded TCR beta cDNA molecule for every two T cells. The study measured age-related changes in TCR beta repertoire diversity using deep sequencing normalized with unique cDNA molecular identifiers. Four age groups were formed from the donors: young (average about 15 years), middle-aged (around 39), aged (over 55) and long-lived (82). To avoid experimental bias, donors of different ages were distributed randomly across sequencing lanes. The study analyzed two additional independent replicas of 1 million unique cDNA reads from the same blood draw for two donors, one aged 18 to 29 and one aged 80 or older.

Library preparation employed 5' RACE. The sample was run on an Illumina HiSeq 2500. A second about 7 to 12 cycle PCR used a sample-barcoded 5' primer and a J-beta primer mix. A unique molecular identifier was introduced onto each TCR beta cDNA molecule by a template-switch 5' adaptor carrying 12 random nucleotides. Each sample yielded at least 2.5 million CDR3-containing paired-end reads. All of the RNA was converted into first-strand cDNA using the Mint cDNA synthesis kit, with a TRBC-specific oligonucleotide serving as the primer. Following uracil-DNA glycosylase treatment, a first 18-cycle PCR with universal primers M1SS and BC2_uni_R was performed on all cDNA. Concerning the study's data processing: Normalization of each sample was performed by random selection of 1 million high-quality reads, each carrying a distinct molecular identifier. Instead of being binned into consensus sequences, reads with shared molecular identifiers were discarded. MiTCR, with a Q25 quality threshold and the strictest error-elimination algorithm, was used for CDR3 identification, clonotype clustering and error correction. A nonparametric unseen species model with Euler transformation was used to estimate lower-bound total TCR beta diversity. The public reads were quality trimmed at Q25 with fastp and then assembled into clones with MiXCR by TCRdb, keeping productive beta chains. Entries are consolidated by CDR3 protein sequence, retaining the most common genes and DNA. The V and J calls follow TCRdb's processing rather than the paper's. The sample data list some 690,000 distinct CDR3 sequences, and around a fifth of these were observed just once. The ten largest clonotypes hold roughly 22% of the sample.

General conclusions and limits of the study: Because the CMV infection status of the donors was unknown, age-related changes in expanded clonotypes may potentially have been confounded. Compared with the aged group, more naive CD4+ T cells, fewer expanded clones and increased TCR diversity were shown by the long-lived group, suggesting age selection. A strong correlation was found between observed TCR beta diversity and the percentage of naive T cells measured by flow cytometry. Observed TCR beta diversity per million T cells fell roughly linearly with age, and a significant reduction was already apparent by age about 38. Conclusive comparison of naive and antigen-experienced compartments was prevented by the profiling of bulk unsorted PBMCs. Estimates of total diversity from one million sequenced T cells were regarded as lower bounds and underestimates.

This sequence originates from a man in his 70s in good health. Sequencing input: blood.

CDR3 protein: CASRAPGTGLYEQYF. The DNA sequence is given as TGTGCCAGCAGAGCGCCCGGGACAGGGCTTTACGAGCAGTACTTC. The rearrangement joined TRBV28 to TRBJ2-1; 9 junctional bases match TRBD1. Near its end, the DNA agrees better with TRBJ2-7, so the J call may be wrong. The CDR1 and CDR2 encoded by the germline V gene are MDHEN and SYDVKM. From its cysteine to its phenylalanine, the CDR3 spans 15 amino acids. Just the 45-base CDR3 DNA is kept, in frame starting at base 1.